This is a list of T cell receptor beta chains from one sample in a study of cytomegalovirus exposure and HLA in healthy donors. Method: immunoSEQ multiplex PCR; TCRdb's copy keeps in-frame clones and lacks some. The sample includes about 170,000 clones, around 80% of them seen just once. The sample was PBMCs. The receptors were gathered from a girl between 5 and 17 years old in good health and CMV-seropositive. Each CDR3 is given with its conserved first and last residue. D genes are given only for firm matches. A clone size is listed for some rows: how often the clone was seen (once, few, many), or a class if it is expanded.

d_gene	v_gene	abundance	j_gene	CDR3nt	CDR3aa
-	TRBV6-4	-	TRBJ1-1	TGTGCCAGCAGTGACTCTATGAACACTGAAGCTTTCTTT	CASSDSMNTEAFF
-	TRBV7-6	-	TRBJ2-7	TGTGCCAGCAGCAGAACGCGGGACGGGTCCCACGAGCAGTACTTC	CASSRTRDGSHEQYF
-	TRBV30	few	TRBJ2-7	TGTGCCTGGATAGAGGAGGGCTACGAGCAGTACTTC	CAWIEEGYEQYF
-	TRBV4-2	-	TRBJ2-3	TGTGCCAGCAGCCCCCCAACAGGGATTGCAGATACGCAGTATTTT	CASSPPTGIADTQYF
-	TRBV28	-	TRBJ2-5	TGTGCCAGCACCGGACAGCACCAAGAGACCCAGTACTTC	CASTGQHQETQYF
-	TRBV15	-	TRBJ2-1	TGTGCCACCAGCAGAGATGCCCCCCTTTGGCAATCGAGGATCAATGAGCAGTTCTTC	CATSRDAPLWQSRINEQFF
-	TRBV18	-	TRBJ2-5	TGTGCCAGCTCACCACGGCCAAAAGAGACCCAGTACTTC	CASSPRPKETQYF
TRBD1	TRBV5-6	-	TRBJ2-7	TGTGCCAGCAGCCTCGCCTACGGGACAGTAGGCTACGAGCAGTACTTC	CASSLAYGTVGYEQYF
-	TRBV30	-	TRBJ1-1	TGTGCTTGGGCCCGGACAGTTTGGAACACTGAAGCTTTCTTT	CAWARTVWNTEAFF
TRBD1	TRBV29-1	-	TRBJ2-3	TGCAGCGTTGACGGGACAGGGGCTGGAGATACGCAGTATTTT	CSVDGTGAGDTQYF
TRBD1	TRBV29-1	-	TRBJ1-2	TGCAGCGTGCAGACAGGGAACTATGGCTACACCTTC	CSVQTGNYGYTF
-	TRBV5-6	-	TRBJ2-7	TGTGCCAGCAGCGGGCGGGACCCGCTCTACGAGCAGTACTTC	CASSGRDPLYEQYF
-	TRBV18	-	TRBJ1-2	TGTGCCAGCTCACCCTCCGGGGAGGGTTTTGACTATGGCTACACCTTC	CASSPSGEGFDYGYTF
-	TRBV29-1	-	TRBJ1-5	TGCAGCGCCCGAGCGGGGGGCAATCAGCCCCAGCATTTT	CSARAGGNQPQHF